This TCR beta chain emerged from a study of cytomegalovirus exposure and HLA in healthy donors. Notes on the study in general: Analysis was performed later, and it showed HLA-associated TCR beta chains to be more clonally expanded than equally common others.

13 Jbeta primers and 60 Vbeta primers were used for the PCR. Assay used: immunoSEQ multiplex PCR; TCRdb lists only in-frame clones, some missing. The sample lists 65,000 to 85,000 clones, under 80% occurring once. Comments on this clone: Its antigen is unidentified.

Sequenced sample: PBMCs. The TCR comes from a male donor in good health and CMV-seropositive.

The CDR3 nucleotides are TGTGCCAGCAGCTTAGGCGAGGGACAGGGCACAGATACGCAGTATTTT. Its protein product is CASSLGEGQGTDTQYF. This rearrangement joins TRBV11-3 to TRBJ2-3; 8 nucleotides agree with TRBD1. CDR3 length equals 16 residues. V dropped 1 base and J dropped 1; count of bases not matched to a gene: 4. Germline lookup yields CDR1 SGHNT and CDR2 YENEEA.